This TCR beta chain is drawn from a study of T-cell reconstitution after alpha-beta-depleted transplantation in children. Findings and limits, study-wide: Reports say that about two months after transplant, the alpha-beta T cells came out of several hundred graft clones that had expanded.

The CDR3 sequence is 15 residues long. In germline, CDR1 is SGHRS, CDR2 YFSETQ. V was clipped by 4 bases and J by 7 bases, with 18 bases between them. The TCRbeta library incorporated unique molecular identifiers. Via MiXCR, TCRdb re-called the PCR reads, giving one row per CDR3 protein. The table records some 220,000 distinct CDR3 sequences, about a tenth of them present only once. This clonotype has at least ten counts. Its matching antigen is unknown. The rearrangement links TRBV5-1 to TRBJ2-1; D possibly matches TRBD1 or TRBD2 (6 bases each). The clonotype was recovered from a child younger than two with acute myeloid leukemia, due to receive a stem cell transplant. The sample was PBMCs, taken before TCRalphabeta/CD19-depleted stem cell transplant. The CDR3, as DNA: TGCGCCAGCAGCACGGACGGGGGCCTTTCTAATGAGCAGTTCTTC. Its translation: CASSTDGGLSNEQFF.